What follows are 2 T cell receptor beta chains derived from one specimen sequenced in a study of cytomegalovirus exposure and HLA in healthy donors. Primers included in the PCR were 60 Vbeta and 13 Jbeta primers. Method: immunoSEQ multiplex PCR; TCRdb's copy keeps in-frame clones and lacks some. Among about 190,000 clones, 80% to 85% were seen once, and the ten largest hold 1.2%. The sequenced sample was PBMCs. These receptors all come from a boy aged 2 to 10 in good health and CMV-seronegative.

CDR3 nucleotide sequence: TGCGCCAGCAGCTGGGACAGGGAGGATGGCTACACCTTC. Its protein is CASSWDREDGYTF. This sequence joins TRBV5-1 and TRBJ1-2; 9 positions agree with TRBD1. Germline-derived CDR1 and CDR2 are SGHRS and YFSETQ. Germline trimming cut 3 bases from V and 6 bases from J; bases unmatched to any gene: 3. The CDR3 has 13 residues. The whole variable domain, remainder taken from reference TRBV5-1 and TRBJ1-2, is KAGVTQTPRYLIKTRGQQVTLSCSPISGHRSVSWYQQTPGQGLQFLFEYFSETQRNKGNFPGRFSGRQFSNSRSEMNVSTLELGDSALYLCASSWDREDGYTFGSGTRLTVV.

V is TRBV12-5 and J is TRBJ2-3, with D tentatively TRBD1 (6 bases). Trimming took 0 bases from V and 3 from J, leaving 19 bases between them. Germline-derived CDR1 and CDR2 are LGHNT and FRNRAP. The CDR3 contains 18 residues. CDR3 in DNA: TGTGCTAGTGGTTTGGTCAAAACTGGACAGCTCGGGACAGATACGCAGTATTTT. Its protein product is CASGLVKTGQLGTDTQYF.